A selection of T cell receptor beta chains follows, all from one sample in a study of technical replicates of blood from several donors. Here immunoSEQ multiplex PCR was the method, and the copy in TCRdb shows in-frame clones only, minus some. The table has some 14,000 clones, around 80% seen once. Input material: PBMCs. The source of these receptors is a human donor in good health. Both conserved end residues are part of each CDR3. The D gene is left open where the match is weak. The size of a clone is reported for some rows only, either as once, few or many, or as a class for expanded clones.

TRBV9	TRBJ2-5	.	TRBD2	TGTGCCAGCAGCGTAGGAGCTAGCGGGAGCCTAAAAGAGACCCAGTACTTC	CASSVGASGSLKETQYF
TRBV2	TRBJ2-3	.	.	TGTGCCAAACCCGGGGACTCAGGCACAGATACGCAGTATTTT	CAKPGDSGTDTQYF
TRBV18	TRBJ2-5	once	.	TGTGCCAGCTCACCACGTAGAGGAGAGACCCAGTACTTC	CASSPRRGETQYF
TRBV7-2	TRBJ2-1	.	TRBD2	TGTGCCAGCAGCAGACTAGCTTCCTACAATGAGCAGTTCTTC	CASSRLASYNEQFF
TRBV27	TRBJ2-7	few	.	TGTGCCAGCAGTTTGCGTCCCAGGGGCTACGAGCAGTACTTC	CASSLRPRGYEQYF
TRBV5-1	TRBJ1-1	.	.	TGCGCCAGCAGCCTGTCCGCTAGCACTGAAGCTTTCTTT	CASSLSASTEAFF
TRBV5-1	TRBJ2-7	.	.	TGCGCCAGCAGCTTGGACAGAAGCTCCTACGAGCAGTACTTC	CASSLDRSSYEQYF
TRBV6-5	TRBJ1-5	.	TRBD1	TGTGCCATCAAGACACGACAGGGGGATCAGCCCCAGCATTTT	CAIKTRQGDQPQHF
TRBV21-1	TRBJ1-5	.	.	TGTGCCAGCAGCAACCCGCACAATAGCAATCAGCCCCAGCATTTT	CASSNPHNSNQPQHF
TRBV30	TRBJ2-4	.	.	TGTGCCTTTTCCCCCGGGGCCAAAAACATTCAGTACTTC	CAFSPGAKNIQYF
TRBV2	TRBJ2-2	.	.	TGTGCCGGGCAGGGGAACGGGGAGCTGTTTTTT	CAGQGNGELFF
TRBV15	TRBJ1-5	.	.	TGTGCCACCAGCAGAGATGATTTGGCGGGAAGGGGTCAGCCCCAGCATTTT	CATSRDDLAGRGQPQHF
TRBV6-1	TRBJ2-3	few	.	TGTGCCAGCAGTGATGCCGGGAGCACAGATACGCAGTATTTT	CASSDAGSTDTQYF
TRBV29-1	TRBJ1-1	few	.	TGCAGCGTTGAATTTCAGACAACTGAAGCTTTCTTT	CSVEFQTTEAFF
TRBV7-9	TRBJ1-5	.	TRBD1	TGTGCCAGCAGCCTAGGGACAGGGGGCATCCAGCCCCAGCATTTT	CASSLGTGGIQPQHF
TRBV28	TRBJ2-7	once	TRBD1	TGTGCCAGCAGCCCCGGTGGGACAGGGGGAGTATACGAGCAGTACTTC	CASSPGGTGGVYEQYF
TRBV7-9	TRBJ2-2	.	.	TGTGCCAGCAGCCGGCCAACTAGCCCGGGTTTCGGGGAGCTGTTTTTT	CASSRPTSPGFGELFF
TRBV19	TRBJ2-7	.	.	TGTGCCAGTAGAGGGCTGGAGCAGGGCACCCACGAGCAGTACTTC	CASRGLEQGTHEQYF
TRBV29-1	TRBJ2-7	.	.	TGCAGCGTGCAAGGGACAAATACCTACGAGCAGTACTTC	CSVQGTNTYEQYF
TRBV15	TRBJ2-5	.	TRBD2	TGTGCCACCAGCAGAGAGCTAGCGGGAGGGCGATTTCGGGAGACCCAGTACTTC	CATSRELAGGRFRETQYF
TRBV20-1	TRBJ2-7	.	.	TGCAGTGCTCAGCGAAGCTACGAGCAGTACTTC	CSAQRSYEQYF
TRBV4-2	TRBJ1-5	.	.	TGTGCCAGCAGCCAAGAGCAGGGCGGCAATCAGCCCCAGCATTTT	CASSQEQGGNQPQHF
TRBV7-9	TRBJ2-3	.	TRBD2	TGTGCCAGCAGCAGCGGGAGGGCCGGTGCAGATACGCAGTATTTT	CASSSGRAGADTQYF
TRBV4-2	TRBJ2-3	.	.	TGTGCCAGCAGCCAAGTTGGGCCACCCTTGGATACGCAGTATTTT	CASSQVGPPLDTQYF
TRBV2	TRBJ1-4	.	.	TGTGCCAGCAGGACCAGGGGAACTAATGAAAAACTGTTTTTT	CASRTRGTNEKLFF
TRBV2	TRBJ2-7	.	TRBD1	TGTGCCAGCACCCAACAGGGGGCAAGTTACGAGCAGTACTTC	CASTQQGASYEQYF
TRBV27	TRBJ2-7	.	TRBD2	TGTGCCAGCAGTAGGCTAGCGGGAGGCATAGGCTACGAGCAGTACTTC	CASSRLAGGIGYEQYF
TRBV30	TRBJ2-5	.	.	TGTGCCTGGAGTATTGCGGCAGCGACCCAGTACTTC	CAWSIAAATQYF
TRBV28	TRBJ2-7	.	TRBD1	TGTGCCAGCGGGACAGGGGGGAACGAGCAGTACTTC	CASGTGGNEQYF
TRBV29-1	TRBJ2-7	.	.	TGCAGCGTTCCCAGGGGCAACGAGCAGTACTTC	CSVPRGNEQYF
TRBV28	TRBJ1-4	.	.	TGTGCCACCCTGTTGGCCGGGTCTAATGAAAAACTGTTTTTT	CATLLAGSNEKLFF
TRBV9	TRBJ2-5	once	TRBD2	TGTGCCAGCAGCGTAGGGACTAGCGTCGTAGAGACCCAGTACTTC	CASSVGTSVVETQYF
TRBV27	TRBJ1-3	.	.	TGTGCCAGCTCGGGGAACGGAAACACCATATATTTT	CASSGNGNTIYF
TRBV5-6	TRBJ1-2	.	TRBD1	TGTGCCAGCAGCCCGGGGTTGGGGGACAGCTATGGCTACACCTTC	CASSPGLGDSYGYTF
TRBV6-1	TRBJ2-3	.	TRBD2	TGTGCCAGCAGTGAACTAGCGGGAGGGCCAGATACGCAGTATTTT	CASSELAGGPDTQYF
TRBV4-2	TRBJ2-1	.	.	TGTGCCAGCAGCGCAGGTACCAGCGGGTGGAATGAGCAGTTCTTC	CASSAGTSGWNEQFF
TRBV2	TRBJ1-2	.	.	TGTGCCAGCAGTGACCTGGCTCTACTCCAGGGTAACTATGGCTACACCTTC	CASSDLALLQGNYGYTF
TRBV18	TRBJ2-5	.	TRBD1	TGTGCCAGCTCAGATTCTAGGGACAGCCAAGAGACCCAGTACTTC	CASSDSRDSQETQYF
TRBV28	TRBJ1-2	.	TRBD1	TGTGCCAGCAGTTTCTACAATCAGGGGGCGAGTGGCTACACCTTC	CASSFYNQGASGYTF
TRBV18	TRBJ2-3	.	.	TGTGCCAGCTCCCATCCCGGAGCGAGCACAGATACGCAGTATTTT	CASSHPGASTDTQYF
TRBV7-2	TRBJ2-3	once	.	TGTGCCAGCAGCTCCATCTGGGGGGACTCGCCCCCAGATACGCAGTATTTT	CASSSIWGDSPPDTQYF